These 21 T cell receptor beta chains originate from one sample sequenced in a study of T-cell memory formation after mild COVID-19. TCRdb recomputed calls from the 5' RACE reads with MiXCR, one row per CDR3 protein. Here the sample spans 120,000 to 150,000 distinct CDR3 sequences, about 19% being singletons. Sequenced material: PBMCs or a T cell subset sorted from them (not recorded which). All receptors derive from an adult woman who had mild COVID-19 (a few samples of this study predate the infection). Cell type and time point are not known.

This chain uses TRBV6-5 with TRBJ2-3; D unclear. The CDR3 length is 14 residues. Trimming took off 6 bases at V and 0 bases at J, with 10 bases between the two ends. The V gene's germline CDR1 is MNHEY and CDR2 SVGAGI. The CDR3 region has the DNA TGTGCCAGCAGCTTCACCGTCAGCACAGATACGCAGTATTTT. Protein product: CASSFTVSTDTQYF.

This clonotype has only one observation. The rearrangement links TRBV3-1 to TRBJ2-2; 9 positions agree with TRBD1. V shed 1 base, J shed 6 bases, and the junction held 6 bases outside the gene matches. Germline V CDR1 and CDR2: LGHDT, YNNKEL (reference sequence). The CDR3 extends over 16 amino acids. As DNA, the CDR3 is TGTGCCAGCAGCCAAGTTTTGACAGGGGGGTCCGGGGAGCTGTTTTTT. Residues: CASSQVLTGGSGELFF.

This clonotype has more than one count but fewer than ten. J is TRBJ2-5 and V is TRBV11-2; D tentatively reads TRBD1 or TRBD2 (5 bases each). The V and J ends lost 3 bases and 7 bases respectively, with 9 bases between them. The CDR3 consists of 12 residues. Germline V CDR1 and CDR2: SGHAT, FQNNGV. The CDR3 is CASSFQRGTQYF. The CDR3 coding sequence is TGTGCCAGCAGCTTCCAGAGGGGGACCCAGTACTTC. The full variable domain, with the rest looked up from reference TRBV11-2 and TRBJ2-5, is EAGVAQSPRYKIIEKRQSVAFWCNPISGHATLYWYQQILGQGPKLLIQFQNNGVVDDSQLPKDRFSAERLKGVDSTLKIQPAKLEDSAVYLCASSFQRGTQYFGPGTRLLVL.

CDR3: CASSLARHLETSGSEQFF. CDR3 in DNA: TGTGCCAGCAGCTTAGCGCGGCATCTTGAGACTAGCGGGAGTGAGCAGTTCTTC. The J gene is TRBJ2-1, the V gene TRBV7-2; TRBD2 aligns across 12 bases. The junction had 12 bases not matched to a gene; V was cut back by 0 bases and J by 9 bases. Germline V gene lookup returns CDR1 SGHTA and CDR2 FQGNSA. The CDR3 covers 18 residues.

This sequence joins TRBV5-1 and TRBJ2-7, with TRBD1 identical over 8 bases. Germline CDR1 and CDR2: SGHRS and YFSETQ. The V gene end was trimmed by 7 bases and the J gene end by 3 bases; junction bases not matched to a gene: 6. CDR3 length equals 13 residues. The CDR3 DNA sequence: TGCGCCAGCGCGACAGGGGCTTACTACGAGCAGTACTTC. Its protein is CASATGAYYEQYF.

This chain uses TRBV2 with TRBJ2-5, with 12 bases lining up with TRBD2. From germline, CDR1 is SNHLY and CDR2 FYNNEI. The CDR3 consists of 16 residues. V lost 4 bases, J lost 5 bases, and 8 bases stayed unmatched. The CDR3 DNA reads TGTGCCAGCAGTGGAAATCCTAGCGGGGGGGCGGAGACCCAGTACTTC. Translated: CASSGNPSGGAETQYF.

This clonotype was counted only a few times. The rearrangement joins TRBV6-6 to TRBJ1-2; maybe TRBD1 (5 bases). The CDR3 is made up of 15 amino acids. Trimming removed 2 bases at V and 2 bases at J, with 12 bases between. Germline V CDR1 and CDR2: MNHNY, SVGAGI (reference sequence). CDR3 coding DNA: TGTGCCAGCAGTTACCTTGACGGGGGGAACTATGGCTACACCTTC. Protein: CASSYLDGGNYGYTF.

This clonotype was found many times. The chain recombines TRBV9 with TRBJ2-1; D not resolved. CDR1 SGDLS and CDR2 YYNGEE come from the germline V gene. The CDR3 covers 12 residues. V was cut by 3 bases and J by 8 bases, with 9 bases left in between. The CDR3 here is CASSARTYEQFF. As DNA, the CDR3 is TGTGCCAGCAGCGCCCGGACCTATGAGCAGTTCTTC.

This clonotype was counted between two and nine times. V gene TRBV24-1 combines with J gene TRBJ1-5; no firm D call. V lost 5 bases and J lost 0, with 7 bases in between. Germline CDR1 is KGHDR and CDR2 is SFDVKD. The CDR3 totals 14 residues. CDR3 loop: CATSGYSSNQPQHF. CDR3 in DNA: TGTGCCACCAGTGGTTATAGTAGCAATCAGCCCCAGCATTTT.

This clonotype came up a few times. The genes are TRBV5-1 and TRBJ2-2; D is perhaps TRBD2 (7 bases). Trimming left V 3 bases short and J 0 bases short, with 9 bases between. The CDR3 contains 15 residues. CDR1 SGHRS and CDR2 YFSETQ come from the germline V gene. The CDR3 region has the DNA TGCGCCAGCAGCTCGGGGGGCACGAACACCGGGGAGCTGTTTTTT. Amino acid sequence: CASSSGGTNTGELFF. Based on the CDR3 plus reference TRBV5-1 and TRBJ2-2, the full variable domain is KAGVTQTPRYLIKTRGQQVTLSCSPISGHRSVSWYQQTPGQGLQFLFEYFSETQRNKGNFPGRFSGRQFSNSRSEMNVSTLELGDSALYLCASSSGGTNTGELFFGEGSRLTVL.

This clonotype appeared a few times. The V gene is TRBV5-6, the J gene TRBJ2-3; tentatively, D is TRBD1 or TRBD2 (5 bases each). Deletions cut 1 base from V and 3 bases from J, with 33 bases between. Germline lookup yields CDR1 SGHDT and CDR2 YYEEEE. CDR3 length: 22 amino acids. The CDR3, as DNA: TGTGCCAGCAGCTTGAGGGCAACGCGCAGGGTGGGTAGCGACCAACCAACAGATACGCAGTATTTT. Translating it yields CASSLRATRRVGSDQPTDTQYF.

This clonotype was seen a few times. This chain uses TRBV6-5 with TRBJ1-1; a weak D match, TRBD1 (5 bases). The CDR3 is 15 amino acids. The germline gives CDR1 MNHEY, CDR2 SVGAGI. V lost 2 bases to trimming and J lost 0 bases, with 10 bases between them. The CDR3 loop is CASSYEGAVNTEAFF. The CDR3 coding sequence is TGTGCCAGCAGTTACGAAGGGGCCGTGAACACTGAAGCTTTCTTT.

The J gene is TRBJ1-4, the V gene TRBV15, with 7 bases aligning to TRBD1. The J segment lost 4 bases and the V segment lost 8 bases, leaving 4 bases of the junction unmatched. CDR3 length equals 13 residues. Germline V gene data show CDR1 as LNHNV and CDR2 as YYDKDF (reference sequence). This CDR3 reads CATSGQSNEKLFF. CDR3 DNA: TGTGCCACCTCGGGACAGAGTAATGAAAAACTGTTTTTT.

This clonotype was observed a few times. The V and J genes are TRBV12-3 or TRBV12-4 and TRBJ2-3; 7 bases line up with TRBD2. The CDR3 is 15 amino acids. V was clipped by 3 bases and J by 3 bases; unmatched bases: 6. DNA for the CDR3: TGTGCCAGCAGTTTGTCGGGGCGGGGGACAGATACGCAGTATTTT. Its translation: CASSLSGRGTDTQYF.

The rearrangement uses TRBV9 and TRBJ1-2, with unresolved D. Germline V gene data show CDR1 as SGDLS and CDR2 as YYNGEE. The CDR3 contains 13 residues. V lost 2 bases to trimming and J lost 3 bases, with 8 bases between them. The CDR3 loop is CASSVESYYGYTF. The CDR3 DNA sequence: TGTGCCAGCAGCGTCGAATCTTACTATGGCTACACCTTC.

The chain employs TRBV7-8 and TRBJ1-1, with D possibly TRBD1 on 6 matching bases. The CDR3 has 13 amino acids. Looked up from germline, CDR1 is SGHVS and CDR2 is FQNEAQ. The germline V and J ends were trimmed by 3 bases and 7 bases, with 12 bases remaining between them. The CDR3 here is CASSFGGRGEAFF. In DNA, the CDR3 is TGTGCCAGCAGCTTTGGGGGCCGGGGTGAAGCTTTCTTT.

The rearrangement joins TRBV27 to TRBJ2-7, with D maybe TRBD2 (7 bases). This CDR3 has 14 amino acids. CDR1 is MNHEY, CDR2 SMNVEV, per germline (reference sequence). V was pared by 2 bases and J by 5 bases, with 13 bases between. The CDR3 loop is CASSLRGGRDEQYF. The CDR3 DNA reads TGTGCCAGCAGTTTAAGGGGGGGGCGCGACGAGCAGTACTTC.

The chain employs TRBV9 and TRBJ2-7; D perhaps matches TRBD2 (6 bases). Germline loops: CDR1 SGDLS, CDR2 YYNGEE. This CDR3 has 15 residues. With 2 bases removed from V and 6 bases from J, the gap between germline ends came to 18 bases. This chain's CDR3 is CASSVGSGVRGEQYF. The CDR3 bases are TGTGCCAGCAGCGTCGGGTCGGGAGTCCGGGGCGAGCAGTACTTC.

This clonotype was seen a handful of times. The rearrangement links TRBV3-1 to TRBJ2-3, with 7 nucleotides matching TRBD1. This CDR3 is built from 15 residues. Trimming at V came to 1 base and at J to 4 bases, leaving 5 bases not matched to a gene. Germline V lookup: CDR1 LGHDT, CDR2 YNNKEL (reference sequence). The CDR3 nucleotides are TGTGCCAGCAGCCAAGTTCGGCAGGGGGCAGATACGCAGTATTTT. It is translated as CASSQVRQGADTQYF.

This clonotype was seen more than once but under ten times. The gene calls are TRBV28 and TRBJ1-4; TRBD1 might be the D (6 bases). The CDR3 loop spans 13 amino acids. The germline V and J ends were trimmed by 9 bases and 7 bases, with 15 bases remaining between them. Germline V gene data show CDR1 as MDHEN and CDR2 as SYDVKM. The CDR3 bases are TGTGCCAGTAACGACAGGTTTGGTGAAAAACTGTTTTTT. Protein: CASNDRFGEKLFF.

This clonotype has only a few counts. The chain links TRBV7-9 to TRBJ2-3, with a tentative D call TRBD1 (6 bases). V was cut by 5 bases and J by 1 base, with 16 bases left in between. The CDR3 totals 16 residues. Germline V gene lookup returns CDR1 SEHNR and CDR2 FQNEAQ (reference sequence). The DNA of the CDR3 is TGTGCCAGCAGCCCACTTTGGAGACAGGGCACAGATACGCAGTATTTT. Translated: CASSPLWRQGTDTQYF. Looking up the rest from reference TRBV7-9 and TRBJ2-3 gives the full variable domain: DTGVSQNPRHKITKRGQNVTFRCDPISEHNRLYWYRQTLGQGPEFLTYFQNEAQLEKSRLLSDRFSAERPKGSFSTLEIQRTEQGDSAMYLCASSPLWRQGTDTQYFGPGTRLTVL.